A single sample gave rise to the 11 T cell receptor beta chains below, sequenced in a study of shared clonotypes between healthy human individuals. Profiled with immunoSEQ multiplex PCR; TCRdb holds only in-frame clones, not every one. The sample holds approximately 2.3 million clones, approximately 95% seen once. Input material: naive CD4+ T cells from PBMCs. Specified subset: CD45RA+ positively selected. The receptors were gathered from a man aged 18 to 35 in good health. Some clones in this sample may be carry-over from other donors' samples.

Notes on this clone: Other DNA sequences within the sample encode an identical CDR3. V gene TRBV28 combines with J gene TRBJ2-6; D may correspond to TRBD1 or TRBD2 (5 bases each). The germline gives CDR1 MDHEN, CDR2 SYDVKM. There are 15 residues in the CDR3. V shed 6 bases and J shed 2 bases, with 11 bases lying between them. The CDR3 spells CASRSLGAGANVLTF. The CDR3 region has the DNA TGTGCCAGCAGGTCGCTGGGGGCTGGGGCCAACGTCCTGACTTTC.

This clone was observed once. The chain recombines TRBV28 with TRBJ2-7; 7 bases match TRBD1. V gave up 6 bases and J gave up 0 bases; unmatched junction bases: 8. The V gene's germline CDR1 is MDHEN and CDR2 SYDVKM. The CDR3 loop spans 15 amino acids. CDR3 in amino acids: CASSDPGQSSYEQYF. In DNA form, the CDR3 reads TGTGCCAGCAGCGATCCGGGACAGAGCTCCTACGAGCAGTACTTC.

The rearrangement links TRBV7-3 to TRBJ1-2; 12 positions match TRBD1. V dropped 4 bases and J dropped 4; count of bases not matched to a gene: 1. CDR3 length: 14 amino acids. Germline V gene sequence: CDR1 SGHTA, CDR2 FQGTGA. The CDR3 loop is CASSSGQGAYGYTF. The CDR3 nucleotides read TGTGCCAGCAGCTCGGGACAGGGGGCCTATGGCTACACCTTC.

This chain connects TRBV5-5 to TRBJ2-7, with 8 nucleotides matching TRBD1. J gave up 5 bases and V 0 bases, and 7 bases lay outside the gene matches. Germline CDR1 reads SGHKS; CDR2 reads YYEKEE (reference sequence). The CDR3 has 15 residues. In DNA, the CDR3 is TGTGCCAGCAGCTTGGGTCGACAGGGGCGAAACGAGCAGTACTTC. Its translation is CASSLGRQGRNEQYF.

Points on this clone: Other DNA sequences in this specimen translate into the identical CDR3. The chain recombines TRBV18 with TRBJ2-2; 7 bases fit TRBD2. Germline CDR1 reads KGHSH; CDR2 reads LQKENI. CDR3 length equals 14 residues. V lost 2 bases, J lost 8 bases, and 5 bases stayed unmatched. For the CDR3, the DNA is TGTGCCAGCTCACCAAGCGGGGCCGCGGGGGAGCTGTTTTTT. This sequence encodes CASSPSGAAGELFF.

This clone was detected once. The identical CDR3 is also encoded by other nucleotide sequences in the sample. This rearrangement joins TRBV7-9 to TRBJ2-3; 8 bases are a match to TRBD2. V was clipped by 3 bases and J by 1 base; unmatched bases: 0. The CDR3 length is 14 residues. Germline V gene lookup returns CDR1 SEHNR and CDR2 FQNEAQ (reference sequence). The CDR3: CASSLREGTDTQYF. The CDR3, as DNA: TGTGCCAGCAGCTTGCGGGAGGGCACAGATACGCAGTATTTT.

The rearrangement links TRBV19 to TRBJ2-7; D tentatively fits TRBD1 or TRBD2 (5 bases each). V dropped 10 bases and J dropped 3 bases, with 13 bases sitting between them. The CDR3 spans 12 residues. Germline values: CDR1 LNHDA, CDR2 SQIVND (reference sequence). The CDR3 reads CATQGDLYEQYF. The CDR3, as DNA: TGTGCCACCCAAGGGGACCTCTACGAGCAGTACTTC.

Note on this clone: The sample has other DNA sequences that encode this CDR3 too. The CDR3 DNA sequence: TGTGCCAGCAGTTACTCACGGGACACTGAAGCTTTCTTT. Translation gives CASSYSRDTEAFF. The chain has TRBV6-5 and TRBJ1-1, with D uncertain. Trimming cost V 0 bases and J 3 bases, with 5 bases left between them. Per the germline V gene, CDR1 is MNHEY and CDR2 is SVGAGI. CDR3 size: 13 residues.

The chain combines TRBV9 with TRBJ1-2; possible D gene TRBD1, 6 bases. Per germline, CDR1 SGDLS and CDR2 YYNGEE. V shed 1 base and J shed 9 bases, with 16 bases lying between them. The CDR3 spans 14 residues. The CDR3 region has the DNA TGTGCCAGCAGCGTATCCGGACAGACAAATCGCTACACCTTC. Translation: CASSVSGQTNRYTF.

This clone was seen a handful of times. Other DNA sequences in the sample encode the same CDR3. CDR3 region: CASSSNQPQHF. CDR3 DNA: TGTGCCAGCAGTTCCAATCAGCCCCAGCATTTT. The J gene is TRBJ1-5, the V gene TRBV6-6; the D is unclear. Trimming took off 4 bases at V and 3 bases at J, with 1 base between the two ends. CDR3 length: 11 residues. CDR1 MNHNY and CDR2 SVGAGI come from the germline V gene (reference sequence).

J is TRBJ2-7 and V is TRBV28, with 8 nucleotides matching TRBD1. Germline values: CDR1 MDHEN, CDR2 SYDVKM. The CDR3 runs to 16 residues. V lost 6 bases and J lost 0; bases outside the gene matches: 10. The CDR3 region has the DNA TGTGCCAGCAGCCATGGTTCGACAGGGGTCTCCTACGAGCAGTACTTC. Translation gives CASSHGSTGVSYEQYF.